This T cell receptor (beta chain) was recovered during a study of vaccination and CD4 T cells after COVID-19. This CDR3 contains 13 residues. Deletions cut 5 bases from V and 4 bases from J, with 11 bases between. Germline CDR1 SGHTA, CDR2 FQGNSA. Sample treatment: roughly 11-day PBMC culture with coronavirus spike peptide pools or control peptides (ViraFEST assay). Ahead of the COVID-19 pandemic (2011-2018), the CD4+ T cells of the unexposed donor were collected. It was with 9 to 10 IU/ml IL-2 and roughly 9 ug/ml peptide pools that approximately 2 million PBMCs per well were cultured. This clonotype is classed as medium-sized. What it binds is not known. Sequencing of DNA taken from cultured CD4+ T cells relied on the Oncomine TCR Beta short-read assay. From the PCR reads, TCRdb called clonotypes with MiXCR, one entry per CDR3 protein. The profile shows about 9,200 distinct CDR3 sequences, 31% of them singletons.

The chain is built from TRBV7-2 and TRBJ1-2; D uncertain. The clonotype comes from a human donor in good health. The sample consisted of CD4+ T cells from blood, cultured in vitro. CDR3 sequence: CASSKESSYGYTF. The DNA for the CDR3 is TGTGCCAGCAGCAAGGAGAGCTCCTATGGCTACACCTTC.